This TCR beta chain was captured by sequencing in a study of blood T cell repertoires in COVID-19. Participants were aged 18 to 89 years from approximately 24 US areas. CDR1 and CDR2 (germline): SGDLS, YYNGEE. CDR3 length equals 17 residues. V dropped 4 bases and J dropped 4 bases, with 24 bases sitting between them. Method: immunoSEQ multiplex PCR; TCRdb's copy keeps in-frame clones and lacks some. The sample consists of 300,000 to 500,000 clones, around 89% of them appearing once. The sequenced sample consisted of PBMCs or T cells enriched from blood (not recorded which). V and J are TRBV9 and TRBJ2-7, with a weak D call TRBD1 (5 bases). This receptor was taken from a woman in her 30s with acute COVID-19. The CDR3 here is CASSSGARGHGSYEQYF. The CDR3 bases are TGTGCCAGCAGCAGTGGGGCCCGAGGACATGGGTCTTACGAGCAGTACTTC.